The 32 T cell receptor beta chains below were found in one sample sequenced in a study of shared clonotypes between healthy human individuals (dated by TCRdb to between 2020 and 2021). For the CD8 naive samples, CD45RO-negative cells were positively selected for CCR7, yielding a CD45RA+CCR7+ population from which TemRA cells were excluded. Library generation was performed with the immunoSEQ multiplex PCR assay. TCRdb's version of the immuneACCESS table is confined to in-frame rearrangements and falls short of the full clone set. An unresolved V gene accounts for under half of the shortfall where checked; the remainder is of unknown origin. The sample profile shows about 580,000 clones; 95% to 98% of them were found once. 0.3% of the sample is in the top ten clones. The sequenced sample consisted of naive CD8+ T cells sorted from blood. The meaning of the sample's cell subset or site label: CD45RA+CCR7+. These TCRs come from a man under 40 in good health.

J is TRBJ2-1 and V is TRBV7-9; 8 bases are shared with TRBD1. V shed 8 bases and J 7 bases; nucleotides not matched to a gene: 16. Germline V CDR1 and CDR2: SEHNR, FQNEAQ (reference sequence). There are 16 residues in the CDR3. CDR3 amino acids: CASAFRQGTAKNEQFF. In DNA form, the CDR3 reads TGTGCCAGCGCCTTCCGACAGGGGACAGCTAAAAATGAGCAGTTCTTC.

The rearrangement joins TRBV7-9 to TRBJ2-1; 8 bases are shared with TRBD2. V gave up 3 bases and J gave up 7 bases; unmatched junction bases: 11. Germline CDR1 reads SEHNR; CDR2 reads FQNEAQ (reference sequence). This CDR3 spans 16 amino acids. Here the CDR3 reads CASSLGVREGLNEQFF. CDR3 DNA: TGTGCCAGCAGCTTGGGGGTACGGGAGGGCCTTAATGAGCAGTTCTTC.

Here the CDR3 reads CASSPSKEQYF. The CDR3, as DNA: TGTGCCAGCAGCCCCTCCAAAGAGCAGTACTTC. The V call is TRBV7-9, the J call TRBJ2-7; no reliable D call. V shed 5 bases and J shed 7 bases, with 9 bases lying between them. CDR1 is SEHNR and CDR2 is FQNEAQ in the germline V gene (reference sequence). The CDR3 consists of 11 residues.

The chain recombines TRBV11-2 with TRBJ2-7; TRBD2 might be the D (5 bases). The CDR3 has 15 amino acids. Trimming left V 6 bases short and J 1 base short, with 16 bases between. The germline gives CDR1 SGHAT, CDR2 FQNNGV. The CDR3 DNA sequence: TGTGCCAGCAGTGGTGAGGGTAAGCGGTCCTACGAGCAGTACTTC. Amino acid sequence: CASSGEGKRSYEQYF.

V and J are TRBV9 and TRBJ2-5; TRBD2 matches 12 bases. The CDR3 has 16 residues. Germline loops: CDR1 SGDLS, CDR2 YYNGEE. J gave up 0 bases and V 4 bases, and 4 bases lay outside the gene matches. The CDR3 DNA sequence: TGTGCCAGCAGCCCTGGGACTAGCGGGTACCAAGAGACCCAGTACTTC. It translates to CASSPGTSGYQETQYF.

V usage is TRBV6-1 and J usage is TRBJ2-3; D call uncertain. The CDR3 extends over 14 amino acids. Germline CDR1 reads MNHNS; CDR2 reads SASEGT. V gave up 2 bases and J gave up 3 bases, with 9 bases separating them. Here the CDR3 DNA reads TGTGCCAGCAGTGAATGGGCTGCAACAGATACGCAGTATTTT. Its protein is CASSEWAATDTQYF.

This chain joins TRBV7-6 and TRBJ1-1, with D perhaps TRBD1 (6 bases). CDR1 is SGHVS and CDR2 is FNYEAQ in the germline V gene. This CDR3 spans 14 amino acids. The V and J ends lost 8 bases and 0 bases respectively, with 13 bases between them. The CDR3 region is CASSTGTLNTEAFF. CDR3 nucleotide sequence: TGTGCCAGCTCGACCGGGACACTGAACACTGAAGCTTTCTTT.

The V gene is TRBV2, the J gene TRBJ1-2; TRBD1 agrees at 9 bases. In germline, CDR1 is SNHLY, CDR2 FYNNEI. Trimming removed 5 bases from V and 12 bases from J; junction bases left unmatched: 7. The CDR3 extends over 12 amino acids. The CDR3 bases are TGTGCCAGCAGTACAGGGGGCCGGGGCGACACCTTC. Protein sequence: CASSTGGRGDTF.

The CDR3: CAISSISSTDTQYF. The CDR3 DNA is TGTGCCATCAGCTCTATTAGCAGCACAGATACGCAGTATTTT. The chain carries TRBV10-3 and TRBJ2-3; D gene ambiguous. The germline gives CDR1 ENHRY, CDR2 SYGVKD. This CDR3 is built from 14 residues. Trimming shortened V by 6 bases and J by 0 bases, and 10 bases separated the two germline ends.

The J gene is TRBJ1-5, the V gene TRBV28; D unclear. This CDR3 spans 14 amino acids. Germline-derived CDR1 and CDR2 are MDHEN and SYDVKM. With 1 base removed from V and 4 bases from J, the gap between germline ends came to 8 bases. DNA for the CDR3: TGTGCCAGCAGTTTATTTCTCGTTAATCAGCCCCAGCATTTT. Translating it yields CASSLFLVNQPQHF.

The V and J genes are TRBV15 and TRBJ2-5; maybe TRBD2 (6 bases). Germline V CDR1 and CDR2: LNHNV, YYDKDF (reference sequence). This CDR3 has 15 amino acids. V was shortened by 5 bases and J by 5 bases, with 18 bases between the two germline ends. CDR3: CATSGGLGGVETQYF. The CDR3 bases are TGTGCCACCAGCGGAGGGCTGGGCGGGGTCGAGACCCAGTACTTC.

The V call is TRBV15, the J call TRBJ2-2; no clear D gene. Per germline, CDR1 LNHNV and CDR2 YYDKDF (reference sequence). The CDR3 has 16 amino acids. V shed 1 base and J shed 2 bases, with 11 bases lying between them. The DNA for the CDR3 is TGTGCCACCAGCAGAGGACTTGGACCAAACACCGGGGAGCTGTTTTTT. It codes for CATSRGLGPNTGELFF.

In this sample, this clone turned up once. CDR3 sequence (DNA): TGCGCCAGCACGGGGACTAGCGGCTCCGGGGAGCTGTTTTTT. This codes for CASTGTSGSGELFF. V is TRBV10-1 and J is TRBJ2-2; 11 nucleotides match TRBD2. Trimming removed 7 bases from V and 6 bases from J; junction bases left unmatched: 4. This CDR3 has 14 residues. Germline V gene sequence: CDR1 WNHNN, CDR2 SYGVQD (reference sequence).

This chain links TRBV11-2 with TRBJ1-2, with 8 bases that match TRBD1. Germline V gene data show CDR1 as SGHAT and CDR2 as FQNNGV. The J segment lost 8 bases and the V segment lost 2 bases, leaving 13 bases of the junction unmatched. The CDR3 loop spans 16 amino acids. The DNA for the CDR3 is TGTGCCAGCAGCTTAACAGGGGGTGACGTGACCCGGGGCTACACCTTC. Translating gives CASSLTGGDVTRGYTF.

J is TRBJ2-2 and V is TRBV6-1, with D possibly matching TRBD2 (5 bases). This CDR3 has 16 amino acids. With 2 bases removed from V and 1 base from J, the gap between germline ends came to 11 bases. Germline CDR1 reads MNHNS; CDR2 reads SASEGT. CDR3 in amino acids: CASSEMAGRNTGELFF. The CDR3 coding sequence is TGTGCCAGCAGTGAAATGGCGGGCCGGAACACCGGGGAGCTGTTTTTT.

The V gene is TRBV5-5, the J gene TRBJ2-2; D may be TRBD1 (6 bases). The V end was cut by 1 base, the J end by 2 bases, with 12 bases between. Germline lookup yields CDR1 SGHKS and CDR2 YYEKEE (reference sequence). The CDR3 runs to 16 residues. The CDR3 region is CASSLPEGVNTGELFF. The CDR3 nucleotides are TGTGCCAGCAGCTTGCCCGAGGGGGTCAACACCGGGGAGCTGTTTTTT. Variable domain in full (rest from reference TRBV5-5 and TRBJ2-2): DAGVTQSPTHLIKTRGQQVTLRCSPISGHKSVSWYQQVLGQGPQFIFQYYEKEERGRGNFPDRFSARQFPNYSSELNVNALLLGDSALYLCASSLPEGVNTGELFFGEGSRLTVL.

This chain connects TRBV13 to TRBJ2-7; D remains unclear. With 4 bases removed from V and 5 bases from J, the gap between germline ends came to 12 bases. Germline CDR1 and CDR2: PRHDT and FYEKMQ (reference sequence). The length of the CDR3 is 13 residues. The DNA of the CDR3 is TGTGCCAGCAGCTACCGAGGATCCCACGAGCAGTACTTC. Translation: CASSYRGSHEQYF.

This clone was counted a single time. V and J are TRBV13 and TRBJ1-2, with 8 positions matching TRBD1. V was clipped by 0 bases and J by 10 bases; unmatched bases: 4. The germline gives CDR1 PRHDT, CDR2 FYEKMQ (reference sequence). The CDR3 is 13 amino acids. The CDR3, as DNA: TGTGCCAGCAGCTTAGGGGGACAGGCAGACTACACCTTC. Translation gives CASSLGGQADYTF.

The chain is built from TRBV4-1 and TRBJ2-7; possibly TRBD2 for D (6 bases). Germline CDR1 is MGHRA and CDR2 is YSYEKL. The CDR3 extends over 15 amino acids. V was cut by 0 bases and J by 6 bases, with 15 bases left in between. The CDR3 DNA sequence: TGCGCCAGCAGCCAAGAGATCGGACTATTCGTCGAGCAGTACTTC. This sequence encodes CASSQEIGLFVEQYF.

The V and J genes are TRBV7-2 and TRBJ2-5; D gene ambiguous. The V gene lost 5 bases and the J gene lost 5 bases, with 12 bases spanning the gap. This CDR3 is 13 amino acids long. The V gene's germline CDR1 is SGHTA and CDR2 FQGNSA. The CDR3 nucleotides are TGTGCCAGCAGCCCAATTCTCGGGGAGACCCAGTACTTC. Encoded protein: CASSPILGETQYF.

J is TRBJ1-5 and V is TRBV7-9, with D possibly matching TRBD1 (6 bases). The V and J ends lost 4 bases and 3 bases respectively, with 10 bases between them. The CDR3 has 14 residues. Germline V gene sequence: CDR1 SEHNR, CDR2 FQNEAQ (reference sequence). The CDR3 protein is CASSSGQVNQPQHF. CDR3 in DNA: TGTGCCAGCAGCTCGGGACAAGTCAATCAGCCCCAGCATTTT.

The V and J genes are TRBV4-1 and TRBJ1-3; tentatively, D is TRBD1 (5 bases). V dropped 4 bases and J dropped 1 base, with 14 bases sitting between them. Germline lookup yields CDR1 MGHRA and CDR2 YSYEKL. CDR3 length: 16 residues. CDR3 loop: CASSPKGSGSGNTIYF. CDR3 coding DNA: TGCGCCAGCAGCCCCAAGGGATCAGGGTCTGGAAACACCATATATTTT.

This clone was detected only a few times. The chain carries TRBV9 and TRBJ2-1; D ambiguous. The V gene lost 0 bases and the J gene lost 0 bases, with 7 bases spanning the gap. The germline V gene has CDR1 SGDLS and CDR2 YYNGEE. The CDR3 runs 15 residues. The CDR3, as DNA: TGTGCCAGCAGCGTAGACGAGAGCTCCTACAATGAGCAGTTCTTC. Its protein is CASSVDESSYNEQFF.

The rearrangement links TRBV7-8 to TRBJ2-1; 7 bases map to TRBD2. V shed 6 bases and J 8 bases; nucleotides not matched to a gene: 16. There are 16 residues in the CDR3. The germline V gene encodes CDR1 SGHVS and CDR2 FQNEAQ. The CDR3 sequence is CASRIYRDYREDEQFF. CDR3 DNA: TGTGCCAGCAGGATATACCGGGACTATCGGGAGGATGAGCAGTTCTTC.

V gene TRBV27 combines with J gene TRBJ2-4; a weak D match, TRBD1 (6 bases). Germline V lookup: CDR1 MNHEY, CDR2 SMNVEV (reference sequence). The CDR3 is 14 residues long. The germline V and J ends were trimmed by 3 bases and 6 bases, with 12 bases remaining between them. CDR3 amino acids: CASSFTGYGNIQYF. CDR3 DNA: TGTGCCAGCAGTTTTACAGGGTATGGAAACATTCAGTACTTC.

This sequence joins TRBV2 and TRBJ2-1, with 8 nucleotides matching TRBD2. The J segment lost 5 bases and the V segment lost 5 bases, leaving 11 bases of the junction unmatched. The germline gives CDR1 SNHLY, CDR2 FYNNEI. This CDR3 comprises 16 residues. CDR3 region: CASSPREGFFDNEQFF. The CDR3 DNA reads as TGTGCCAGCAGTCCACGGGAGGGGTTCTTCGACAATGAGCAGTTCTTC.

The chain couples TRBV7-8 to TRBJ2-7; D is possibly TRBD2 (6 bases). The CDR3 extends over 16 amino acids. Trimming removed 1 base at V and 0 bases at J, with 13 bases between. The germline CDR1 and CDR2 sequences are SGHVS and FQNEAQ. CDR3 protein: CASSLDRRGTSYEQYF. DNA for the CDR3: TGTGCCAGCAGCTTAGATAGGCGGGGAACCTCCTACGAGCAGTACTTC.

The V gene is TRBV11-2, the J gene TRBJ2-3, with 9 bases fitting TRBD2. The CDR3 spans 16 residues. Trimming cost V 6 bases and J 3 bases; bases outside gene matches: 10. The V gene's germline CDR1 is SGHAT and CDR2 FQNNGV. The CDR3 nucleotides read TGTGCCAGCAGTCACAGAATCCTAGCGGGAACAGATACGCAGTATTTT. Its translation is CASSHRILAGTDTQYF.

The chain is built from TRBV28 and TRBJ1-5; 8 bases match TRBD1. The V gene end was trimmed by 7 bases and the J gene end by 6 bases; junction bases not matched to a gene: 14. This CDR3 spans 16 amino acids. Per the germline V gene, CDR1 is MDHEN and CDR2 is SYDVKM. The CDR3 sequence is CASKYPARGPGQPQHF. CDR3 bases: TGTGCCAGCAAATACCCCGCCAGGGGGCCCGGTCAGCCCCAGCATTTT.

The V gene is TRBV7-2, the J gene TRBJ1-1, with 12 nucleotides matching TRBD1. V lost 5 bases, J lost 6 bases, and 7 bases stayed unmatched. CDR1 and CDR2 from the germline V gene are SGHTA and FQGNSA. The CDR3 sequence is 15 residues long. The CDR3 sequence is CASSQGGDRGPEAFF. CDR3 DNA: TGTGCCAGCAGCCAGGGAGGGGACAGGGGGCCTGAAGCTTTCTTT.

V and J are TRBV2 and TRBJ2-1, with D hard to call. The V and J ends lost 7 bases and 6 bases respectively, with 10 bases between them. Germline CDR1 is SNHLY and CDR2 is FYNNEI. CDR3 length: 12 amino acids. This CDR3 is CASTLGFNEQFF. CDR3 nucleotide sequence: TGTGCCAGCACCCTGGGTTTCAATGAGCAGTTCTTC.

CDR3 amino acids: CASSFGQYEQYF. The DNA of the CDR3 is TGTGCCAGCAGCTTTGGACAGTACGAGCAGTACTTC. V usage is TRBV7-9 and J usage is TRBJ2-7, with D maybe TRBD1 (6 bases). The germline V gene encodes CDR1 SEHNR and CDR2 FQNEAQ (reference sequence). Deletions cut 3 bases from V and 4 bases from J, with 7 bases between. The CDR3 is 12 amino acids. Filled out from reference TRBV7-9 and TRBJ2-7, the complete variable domain reads DTGVSQNPRHKITKRGQNVTFRCDPISEHNRLYWYRQTLGQGPEFLTYFQNEAQLEKSRLLSDRFSAERPKGSFSTLEIQRTEQGDSAMYLCASSFGQYEQYFGPGTRLTVT.